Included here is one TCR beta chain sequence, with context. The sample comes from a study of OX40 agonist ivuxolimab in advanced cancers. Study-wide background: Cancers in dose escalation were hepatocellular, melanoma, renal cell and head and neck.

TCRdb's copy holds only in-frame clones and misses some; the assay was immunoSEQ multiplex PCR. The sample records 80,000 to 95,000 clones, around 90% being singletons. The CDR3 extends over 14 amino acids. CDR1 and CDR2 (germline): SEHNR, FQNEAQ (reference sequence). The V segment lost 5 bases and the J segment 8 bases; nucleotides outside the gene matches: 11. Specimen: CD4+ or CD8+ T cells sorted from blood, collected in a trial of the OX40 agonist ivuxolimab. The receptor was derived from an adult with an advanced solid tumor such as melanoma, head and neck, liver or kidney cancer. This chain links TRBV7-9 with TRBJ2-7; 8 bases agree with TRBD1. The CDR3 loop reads CASSTIGQGRQQYF. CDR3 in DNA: TGTGCCAGCAGCACAATCGGACAGGGCCGTCAGCAGTACTTC.